One and the same sample provided the 26 T cell receptor beta chains below, sequenced in a study of blood T cell repertoires in COVID-19. Produced via immunoSEQ multiplex PCR; TCRdb's table is partial and in-frame only. This sample has 300,000 to 400,000 clones, with over 70% found just once. The specimen sequenced was PBMCs or T cells enriched from blood (not recorded which). The receptors stem from a man under 40 who had recovered from COVID-19.

The table lists this clone with a count of one. This chain joins TRBV15 and TRBJ1-4, with 7 bases lining up with TRBD1. V shed 1 base and J 4 bases; nucleotides not matched to a gene: 15. Germline lookup yields CDR1 LNHNV and CDR2 YYDKDF (reference sequence). The CDR3 loop spans 19 amino acids. The CDR3 nucleotides read TGTGCCACCAGCAGAGGGCCGGGACAGCGAGAGGGCTATAATGAAAAACTGTTTTTT. Translating gives CATSRGPGQREGYNEKLFF.

The chain joins TRBV25-1 to TRBJ1-1, with a weak D call TRBD1 (5 bases). Trimming removed 5 bases from V and 3 bases from J, with 10 bases in between. The CDR3 covers 13 residues. From germline, CDR1 is MGHDK and CDR2 SYGVNS. In DNA, the CDR3 is TGTGCCAGCAGTCTAGGGGAGGACACTGAAGCTTTCTTT. Translating it yields CASSLGEDTEAFF.

The chain recombines TRBV2 with TRBJ1-2; no clear D gene. The CDR3 loop spans 13 amino acids. With 11 bases removed from V and 4 bases from J, the gap between germline ends came to 17 bases. The germline gives CDR1 SNHLY, CDR2 FYNNEI. The CDR3 nucleotides are TGTGCCGGAGCCTTGGACGGGGTCTATGGCTACACCTTC. Translating it yields CAGALDGVYGYTF.

The CDR3: CASSFLGSSYNSPLHF. The CDR3 DNA reads TGTGCCAGCAGTTTCCTGGGCAGCTCCTATAATTCACCCCTCCACTTT. The chain is built from TRBV27 and TRBJ1-6; D remains ambiguous. V was cut by 3 bases and J by 0 bases, with 9 bases left in between. The CDR3 runs 16 residues. Germline V gene sequence: CDR1 MNHEY, CDR2 SMNVEV (reference sequence).

This clone showed up just once. J is TRBJ2-5 and V is TRBV3-1 (or the pseudogene TRBV3-2); 7 nucleotides line up with TRBD2. The J segment lost 0 bases and the V segment lost 6 bases, leaving 10 bases of the junction unmatched. The CDR3 consists of 16 residues. Germline loops: CDR1 LGHDT, CDR2 YNNKEL (reference sequence). The CDR3: CASRSSGGSYQETQYF. The CDR3 DNA sequence: TGTGCCAGCAGGTCTAGCGGAGGCTCGTACCAAGAGACCCAGTACTTC.

The DNA of the CDR3 is TGTGCCAGCAGTCCCTGGGACAGGTCCTACGAGCAGTACTTC. It specifies CASSPWDRSYEQYF. The V and J genes are TRBV6-2 or TRBV6-3 and TRBJ2-7, with 8 nucleotides matching TRBD1. This CDR3 region has 14 residues. J gave up 1 base and V 5 bases, and 4 bases lay outside the gene matches. Germline-derived CDR1 and CDR2 are MNHEY and SVGEGT.

This clone is a singleton in its sample. This sequence joins TRBV29-1 and TRBJ2-1, with a weak D call TRBD1 (5 bases). Germline V gene sequence: CDR1 SQVTM, CDR2 ANQGSEA. This CDR3 comprises 12 residues. Trimming cost V 3 bases and J 5 bases, with 8 bases left between them. CDR3 coding DNA: TGCAGCGTTGAGGCAGGGAACAATGAGCAGTTCTTC. Amino acids: CSVEAGNNEQFF.

A few counts support this clone. The chain combines TRBV12-5 with TRBJ1-1, with a possible D match to TRBD1 (6 bases). Germline-derived CDR1 and CDR2 are LGHNT and FRNRAP. V was pared by 4 bases and J by 0 bases, with 9 bases between. The CDR3 is 14 amino acids. The CDR3 sequence: CASGWGGVNTEAFF. CDR3 coding DNA: TGTGCTAGTGGTTGGGGGGGCGTGAACACTGAAGCTTTCTTT.

V gene TRBV2 combines with J gene TRBJ1-5; D is unclear. V was pared by 4 bases and J by 5 bases, with 12 bases between. CDR3 size: 14 residues. The germline gives CDR1 SNHLY, CDR2 FYNNEI. CDR3 loop: CASSVGRVDQPQHF. CDR3 nucleotides: TGTGCCAGCAGTGTAGGGCGGGTGGATCAGCCCCAGCATTTT.

The V and J genes are TRBV5-1 and TRBJ2-7; 9 bases fit TRBD2. The trim removed 1 base at V and 4 bases at J, leaving 15 bases unmatched. The germline V gene has CDR1 SGHRS and CDR2 YFSETQ. This CDR3 has 18 amino acids. The chain's CDR3 is CASSLNRPSGVHLYEQYF. The DNA for the CDR3 is TGCGCCAGCAGCTTGAATAGGCCTAGCGGGGTGCACCTATACGAGCAGTACTTC.

The chain recombines TRBV28 with TRBJ1-4; D might be TRBD1 (6 bases). The germline V gene encodes CDR1 MDHEN and CDR2 SYDVKM. There are 14 residues in the CDR3. With 7 bases removed from V and 3 bases from J, the gap between germline ends came to 12 bases. CDR3 sequence reads: CASTSDSPNEKLFF. The CDR3, as DNA: TGTGCCAGCACCTCGGACAGCCCTAATGAAAAACTGTTTTTT. Full variable domain (remainder filled in from reference TRBV28 and TRBJ1-4): DVKVTQSSRYLVKRTGEKVFLECVQDMDHENMFWYRQDPGLGLRLIYFSYDVKMKEKGDIPEGYSVSREKKERFSLILESASTNQTSMYLCASTSDSPNEKLFFGSGTQLSVL.

The rearrangement joins TRBV7-9 to TRBJ1-5, with D possibly being TRBD1 (5 bases). The CDR3 loop spans 14 amino acids. Trimming cost V 5 bases and J 10 bases, with 18 bases left between them. Germline V CDR1 and CDR2: SEHNR, FQNEAQ (reference sequence). The CDR3 bases are TGTGCCAGCAGCGCAGACAGTCGCGCAAGCCCCCAGCATTTT. Translation gives CASSADSRASPQHF. Filled out from reference TRBV7-9 and TRBJ1-5, the complete variable domain reads DTGVSQNPRHKITKRGQNVTFRCDPISEHNRLYWYRQTLGQGPEFLTYFQNEAQLEKSRLLSDRFSAERPKGSFSTLEIQRTEQGDSAMYLCASSADSRASPQHFGDGTRLSIL.

This clone was counted once. The chain is built from TRBV9 and TRBJ1-2, with TRBD1 matching over 8 bases. This CDR3 region has 15 residues. Germline V CDR1 and CDR2: SGDLS, YYNGEE. After removal of 0 bases from V and 2 bases from J, the junction contained 3 bases not matched to a gene. Here the CDR3 DNA reads TGTGCCAGCAGCGTAGTGTCAGGGGGCAACTATGGCTACACCTTC. Amino acids: CASSVVSGGNYGYTF.

The chain carries TRBV6-5 and TRBJ1-2; D is perhaps TRBD1 (6 bases). The CDR3 extends over 15 amino acids. CDR1 is MNHEY, CDR2 SVGAGI, per germline. Trimming took off 2 bases at V and 0 bases at J, with 10 bases between the two ends. The CDR3 nucleotides are TGTGCCAGCAGTTACGTGGACAGTTCTAACTATGGCTACACCTTC. Translating gives CASSYVDSSNYGYTF.

The V call is TRBV29-1, the J call TRBJ2-7; D is possibly TRBD2 (5 bases). The CDR3 sequence is 12 residues long. The V gene lost 4 bases and the J gene lost 7 bases, with 14 bases spanning the gap. In germline, CDR1 is SQVTM, CDR2 ANQGSEA. CDR3 bases: TGCAGCGTTGCTCAGAAGTCGGGGGAGCAGTACTTC. Protein sequence: CSVAQKSGEQYF.

J is TRBJ1-5 and V is TRBV3-1 (or the pseudogene TRBV3-2); possible D gene TRBD1, 5 bases. Germline loops: CDR1 LGHDT, CDR2 YNNKEL (reference sequence). V was shortened by 1 base and J by 4 bases, with 11 bases between the two germline ends. This CDR3 is 15 amino acids long. This chain's CDR3 is CASSQGRRGNQPQHF. CDR3 in DNA: TGTGCCAGCAGCCAAGGGAGGAGGGGAAATCAGCCCCAGCATTTT.

Points on this clone: The same CDR3 can be traced to other DNA sequences in this sample. The rearrangement uses TRBV18 and TRBJ2-5; possibly TRBD1 for D (6 bases). The germline gives CDR1 KGHSH, CDR2 LQKENI. This CDR3 contains 12 residues. The V end lost 3 bases, the J end lost 5 bases, and 7 bases lay between the germline ends. The CDR3 sequence is CASSPGAETQYF. CDR3 nucleotides: TGTGCCAGCTCACCGGGGGCCGAGACCCAGTACTTC.

CDR3 nucleotide sequence: TGTGCCAGCAGCGTCGGAGGGGGCAGCTATGGCTACACCTTC. Translated, it gives CASSVGGGSYGYTF. The chain links TRBV9 to TRBJ1-2, with 7 bases fitting TRBD1. With 2 bases clipped from V and 4 bases from J, the junction kept 5 bases outside the gene matches. Germline-derived CDR1 and CDR2 are SGDLS and YYNGEE. This CDR3 region has 14 residues. The variable domain in full, completed from reference TRBV9 and TRBJ1-2, reads DSGVTQTPKHLITATGQRVTLRCSPRSGDLSVYWYQQSLDQGLQFLIQYYNGEERAKGNILERFSAQQFPDLHSELNLSSLELGDSALYFCASSVGGGSYGYTFGSGTRLTVV.

About this clone itself: Other DNA sequences in the same sample also yield this CDR3. This rearrangement joins TRBV28 to TRBJ1-5; TRBD1 matches at 9 bases. The CDR3 runs 14 residues. The junction had 3 bases not matched to a gene; V was cut back by 3 bases and J by 6 bases. Germline V gene lookup returns CDR1 MDHEN and CDR2 SYDVKM. The CDR3 bases are TGTGCCAGCAGTTTGTTGACAGGGGGTCAGCCCCAGCATTTT. Encoded protein: CASSLLTGGQPQHF.

The rearrangement joins TRBV11-2 to TRBJ2-1; 8 positions agree with TRBD2. Germline trimming cut 1 base from V and 7 bases from J; bases unmatched to any gene: 9. Germline assignment: CDR1 SGHAT and CDR2 FQNNGV. The CDR3 extends over 16 amino acids. CDR3 sequence (DNA): TGTGCCAGCAGCTTAGCCCGCCGGGGGGGTAAAAATGAGCAGTTCTTC. It translates to CASSLARRGGKNEQFF.

The chain combines TRBV29-1 with TRBJ2-1, with D maybe TRBD1 (6 bases). CDR1 is SQVTM and CDR2 is ANQGSEA in the germline V gene. This CDR3 contains 13 residues. Deletions cut 1 base from V and 6 bases from J, with 10 bases between. The CDR3 nucleotides are TGCAGCGTTGAAGGGGACATTCTCAATGAGCAGTTCTTC. Translated: CSVEGDILNEQFF.

This chain connects TRBV28 to TRBJ2-7, with 9 bases lining up with TRBD1. The germline CDR1 and CDR2 sequences are MDHEN and SYDVKM. There are 16 residues in the CDR3. Trimming removed 6 bases from V and 0 bases from J; junction bases left unmatched: 9. DNA for the CDR3: TGTGCCAGCAGGCCTGCCGGGACAGGGACCTCCTACGAGCAGTACTTC. This codes for CASRPAGTGTSYEQYF.

CDR3 sequence (DNA): TGCGCCAGCAGCGTAGGGACAGCTAGCAATCAGCCCCAGCATTTT. This gives the protein CASSVGTASNQPQHF. The chain carries TRBV4-1 and TRBJ1-5, with 7 positions matching TRBD1. With 5 bases clipped from V and 0 bases from J, the junction kept 4 bases outside the gene matches. The CDR3 covers 15 residues. Germline V gene sequence: CDR1 MGHRA, CDR2 YSYEKL.

This clone was seen just once. This sequence joins TRBV7-8 and TRBJ2-5; 10 positions agree with TRBD1. The CDR3 covers 16 residues. Unmatched junction bases numbered 4, after V lost 1 base and J lost 2 bases. Germline V lookup: CDR1 SGHVS, CDR2 FQNEAQ. The CDR3 bases are TGTGCCAGCAGCTTAGGGGGGACAGGGGCGCAAGAGACCCAGTACTTC. Amino acid sequence: CASSLGGTGAQETQYF.

The rearrangement links TRBV7-2 to TRBJ2-1; 12 nucleotides match TRBD2. Trimming cost V 3 bases and J 5 bases; bases outside gene matches: 5. From germline, CDR1 is SGHTA and CDR2 FQGNSA. The CDR3 sequence is 16 residues long. The CDR3 loop reads CASSFWTSGTHNEQFF. The CDR3 coding sequence is TGTGCCAGCAGCTTCTGGACTAGCGGGACCCACAATGAGCAGTTCTTC.

This clone was observed a handful of times. CDR3 amino acids: CASRRTGTGGGTDTQYF. The CDR3 DNA reads as TGTGCCAGCAGACGAACCGGGACAGGGGGCGGAACAGATACGCAGTATTTT. J is TRBJ2-3 and V is TRBV2; 12 bases are a match to TRBD1. Trimming removed 6 bases from V and 3 bases from J; junction bases left unmatched: 10. Germline V CDR1 and CDR2: SNHLY, FYNNEI. The CDR3 has 17 residues.